The 2 T cell receptor beta chains presented below share a single source sample, sequenced in a study of blood T cell repertoires in COVID-19. Libraries were prepared by immunoSEQ multiplex PCR; TCRdb keeps only in-frame clonotypes and omits some of them. The sample includes nearly 200,000 clones, 80% to 90% of them seen just once. Sequenced: peripheral blood. The receptors derive from a woman aged 70 to 79 with active or convalescent COVID-19.

The gene calls are TRBV5-8 and TRBJ1-5; maybe TRBD1 (6 bases). The CDR3 is 13 amino acids. Germline V gives CDR1 SGHTS, CDR2 YDEGEE. V was clipped by 5 bases and J by 6 bases, with 12 bases between them. The CDR3 sequence is CASSRGRGQPQHF. Here the CDR3 DNA reads TGTGCCAGCAGTCGGGGCAGGGGTCAGCCCCAGCATTTT.

Only one count was recorded for this clone. The chain carries TRBV15 and TRBJ2-7; 8 bases map to TRBD1. The CDR3 spans 16 residues. Trimming took 0 bases from V and 2 from J; bases not matched to a gene: 6. CDR1 and CDR2 (germline): LNHNV, YYDKDF (reference sequence). CDR3 bases: TGTGCCACCAGCAGAGATCGAGGACAGGGCACCTACGAGCAGTACTTC. Translated: CATSRDRGQGTYEQYF.